This T cell receptor beta chain was obtained from a study of cytomegalovirus exposure and HLA in healthy donors. Study-wide results and caveats: A prior analysis recorded that most TCR beta V segments were productive about 87% or about 30% of the time. Apparent HLA restriction characterized most CMV-associated TCR beta chains in a later analysis. One variant, a missense change in DCLRE1C, was linked in a later analysis to TCR beta V- and J-gene trimming. The authors listed 150 or so TCR beta chains as cytomegalovirus-associated.

With V trimmed by 8 bases and J by 0 bases, 7 bases remained unmatched. Per the germline V gene, CDR1 is SEHNR and CDR2 is FQNEAQ (reference sequence). The CDR3 runs to 17 residues. Primers: 60 Vbeta forward and 13 Jbeta reverse. Using immunoSEQ multiplex PCR, the repertoire was profiled, and TCRdb retains in-frame clones only, with some absent. The sample table sets out more than 140,000 clones. With respect to this clone: The antigen remains undetermined.

The rearrangement joins TRBV7-9 to TRBJ2-6, with 10 bases matching TRBD1. This receptor was taken from a woman aged 18 to 35 in good health and CMV-seronegative. The specimen was PBMCs. The CDR3 region is CASFGDRGISGANVLTF. CDR3 DNA: TGTGCCAGCTTTGGGGACAGGGGTATCTCTGGGGCCAACGTCCTGACTTTC.